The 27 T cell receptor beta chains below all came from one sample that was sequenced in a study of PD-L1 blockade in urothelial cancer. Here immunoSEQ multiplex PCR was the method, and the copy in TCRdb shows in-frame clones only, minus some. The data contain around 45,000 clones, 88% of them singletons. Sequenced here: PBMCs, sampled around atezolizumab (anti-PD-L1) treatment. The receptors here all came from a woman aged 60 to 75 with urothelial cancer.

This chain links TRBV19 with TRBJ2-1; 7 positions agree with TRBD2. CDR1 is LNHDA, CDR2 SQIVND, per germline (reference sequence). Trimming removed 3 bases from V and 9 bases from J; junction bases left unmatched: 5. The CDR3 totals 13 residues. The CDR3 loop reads CASSISASGEQFF. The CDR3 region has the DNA TGTGCCAGTAGTATCTCGGCTAGCGGTGAGCAGTTCTTC.

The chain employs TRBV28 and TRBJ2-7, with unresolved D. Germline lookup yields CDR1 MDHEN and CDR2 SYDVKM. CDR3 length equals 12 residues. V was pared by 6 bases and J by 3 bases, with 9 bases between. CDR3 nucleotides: TGTGCCAGCAGCCTACAGATCTACGAGCAGTACTTC. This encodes CASSLQIYEQYF. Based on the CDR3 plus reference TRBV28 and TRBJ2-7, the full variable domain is DVKVTQSSRYLVKRTGEKVFLECVQDMDHENMFWYRQDPGLGLRLIYFSYDVKMKEKGDIPEGYSVSREKKERFSLILESASTNQTSMYLCASSLQIYEQYFGPGTRLTVT.

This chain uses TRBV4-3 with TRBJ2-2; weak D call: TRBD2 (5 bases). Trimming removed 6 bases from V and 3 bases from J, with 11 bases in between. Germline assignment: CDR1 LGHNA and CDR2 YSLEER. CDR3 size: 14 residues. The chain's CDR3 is CASRNTRYTGELFF. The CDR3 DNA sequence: TGCGCCAGCAGGAATACTAGGTACACCGGGGAGCTGTTTTTT.

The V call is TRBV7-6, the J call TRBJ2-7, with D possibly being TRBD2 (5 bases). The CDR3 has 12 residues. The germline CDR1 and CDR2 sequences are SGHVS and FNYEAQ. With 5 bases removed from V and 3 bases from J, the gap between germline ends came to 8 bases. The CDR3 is CASSAGGYEQYF. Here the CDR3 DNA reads TGTGCCAGCAGCGCGGGTGGCTACGAGCAGTACTTC. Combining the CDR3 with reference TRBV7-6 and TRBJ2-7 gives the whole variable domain GAGVSQSPRYKVTKRGQDVALRCDPISGHVSLYWYRQALGQGPEFLTYFNYEAQQDKSGLPNDRFSAERPEGSISTLTIQRTEQRDSAMYRCASSAGGYEQYFGPGTRLTVT.

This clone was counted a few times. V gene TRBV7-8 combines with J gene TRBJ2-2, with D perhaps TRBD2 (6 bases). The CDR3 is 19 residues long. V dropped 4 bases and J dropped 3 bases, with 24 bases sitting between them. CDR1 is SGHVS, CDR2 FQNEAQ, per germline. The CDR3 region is CASSSLPPRLDPDTGELFF. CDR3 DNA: TGTGCCAGCAGCTCACTCCCGCCTAGACTAGACCCTGACACCGGGGAGCTGTTTTTT.

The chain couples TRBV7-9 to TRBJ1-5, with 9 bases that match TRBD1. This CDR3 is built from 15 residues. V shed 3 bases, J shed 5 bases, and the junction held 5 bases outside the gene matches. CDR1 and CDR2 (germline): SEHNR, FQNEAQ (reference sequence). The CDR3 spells CASSLGGTGHQPQHF. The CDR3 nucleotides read TGTGCCAGCAGCTTGGGGGGGACAGGGCATCAGCCCCAGCATTTT.

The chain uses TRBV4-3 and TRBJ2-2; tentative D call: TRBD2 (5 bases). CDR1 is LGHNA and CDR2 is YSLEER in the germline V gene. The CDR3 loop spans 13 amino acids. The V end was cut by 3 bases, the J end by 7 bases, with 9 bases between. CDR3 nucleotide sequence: TGCGCCAGCAGCCAGAGGGAAAACGGGGAGCTGTTTTTT. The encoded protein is CASSQRENGELFF.

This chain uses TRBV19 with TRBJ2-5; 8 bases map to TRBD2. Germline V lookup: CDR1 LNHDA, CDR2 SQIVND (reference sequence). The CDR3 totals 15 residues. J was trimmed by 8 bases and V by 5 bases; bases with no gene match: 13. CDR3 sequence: CASSPGPSGWSTQYF. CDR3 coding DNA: TGTGCCAGTAGTCCCGGCCCTAGCGGGTGGAGTACCCAGTACTTC.

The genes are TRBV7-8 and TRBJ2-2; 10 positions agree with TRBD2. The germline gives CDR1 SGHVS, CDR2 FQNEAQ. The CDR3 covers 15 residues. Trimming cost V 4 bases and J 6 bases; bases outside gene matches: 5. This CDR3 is CASSSGLARAGELFF. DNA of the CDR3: TGTGCCAGCAGCTCGGGACTAGCGAGGGCCGGGGAGCTGTTTTTT.

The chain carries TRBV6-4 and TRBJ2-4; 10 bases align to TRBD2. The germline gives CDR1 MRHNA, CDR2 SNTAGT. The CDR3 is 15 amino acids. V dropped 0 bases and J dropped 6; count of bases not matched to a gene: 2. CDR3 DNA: TGTGCCAGCAGTGACTCGGCTAGCGGGGGAAACATTCAGTACTTC. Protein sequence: CASSDSASGGNIQYF.

In nucleotides, the CDR3 is TGTGCCAGCACCCTGGGGGGTAGCTCCTACAATGAGCAGTTCTTC. This translates into CASTLGGSSYNEQFF. V usage is TRBV9 and J usage is TRBJ2-1, with a tentative D call TRBD2 (6 bases). The ends were cut back, 6 bases at V and 0 bases at J, with 13 bases in the middle. The CDR3 spans 15 residues. In germline, CDR1 is SGDLS, CDR2 YYNGEE.

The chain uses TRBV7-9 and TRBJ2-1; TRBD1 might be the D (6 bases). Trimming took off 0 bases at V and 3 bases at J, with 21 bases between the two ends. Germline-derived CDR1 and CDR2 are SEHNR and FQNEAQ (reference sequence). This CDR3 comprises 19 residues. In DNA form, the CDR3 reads TGTGCCAGCAGCTTAGCGAGGGTGACGGGCCAGGGGTACTACAATGAGCAGTTCTTC. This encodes CASSLARVTGQGYYNEQFF. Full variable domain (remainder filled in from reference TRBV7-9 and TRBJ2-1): DTGVSQNPRHKITKRGQNVTFRCDPISEHNRLYWYRQTLGQGPEFLTYFQNEAQLEKSRLLSDRFSAERPKGSFSTLEIQRTEQGDSAMYLCASSLARVTGQGYYNEQFFGPGTRLTVL.

DNA of the CDR3: TGTGCCAGCAGACGACAAGCCCTAAACGAGCAGTACTTC. Translating it yields CASRRQALNEQYF. The gene calls are TRBV6-1 and TRBJ2-7; the D is unclear. Germline CDR1 reads MNHNS; CDR2 reads SASEGT. Trimming shortened V by 6 bases and J by 5 bases, and 14 bases separated the two germline ends. This CDR3 is 13 amino acids long.

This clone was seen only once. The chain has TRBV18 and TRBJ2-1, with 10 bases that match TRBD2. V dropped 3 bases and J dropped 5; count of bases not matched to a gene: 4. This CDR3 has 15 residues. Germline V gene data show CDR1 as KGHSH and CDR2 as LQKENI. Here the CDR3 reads CASSPPTSGDNEQFF. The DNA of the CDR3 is TGTGCCAGCTCACCCCCCACTAGCGGGGACAATGAGCAGTTCTTC.

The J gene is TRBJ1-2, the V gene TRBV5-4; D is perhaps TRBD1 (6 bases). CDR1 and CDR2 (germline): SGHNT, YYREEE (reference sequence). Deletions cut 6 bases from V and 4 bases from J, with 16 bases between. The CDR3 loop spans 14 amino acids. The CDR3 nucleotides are TGTGCCAGCAACTCCCCGGACAGTACCTATGGCTACACCTTC. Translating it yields CASNSPDSTYGYTF.

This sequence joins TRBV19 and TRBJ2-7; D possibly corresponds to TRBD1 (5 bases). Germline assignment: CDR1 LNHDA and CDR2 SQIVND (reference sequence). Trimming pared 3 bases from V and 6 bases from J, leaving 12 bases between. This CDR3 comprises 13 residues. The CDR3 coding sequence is TGTGCCAGTAGTATGGCCAGGGTGCGCGAGCAGTACTTC. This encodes CASSMARVREQYF.

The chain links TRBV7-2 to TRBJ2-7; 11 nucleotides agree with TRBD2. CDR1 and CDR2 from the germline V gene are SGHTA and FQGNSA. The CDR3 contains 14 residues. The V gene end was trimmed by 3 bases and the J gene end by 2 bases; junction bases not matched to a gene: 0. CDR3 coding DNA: TGTGCCAGCAGCTTTAGCGGGGGGGCCTACGAGCAGTACTTC. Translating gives CASSFSGGAYEQYF.

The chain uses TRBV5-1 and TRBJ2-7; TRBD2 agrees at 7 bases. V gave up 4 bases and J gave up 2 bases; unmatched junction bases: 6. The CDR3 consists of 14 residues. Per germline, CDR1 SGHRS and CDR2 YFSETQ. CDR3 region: CASSTGLLPYEQYF. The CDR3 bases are TGCGCCAGCAGCACGGGACTACTCCCCTACGAGCAGTACTTC.

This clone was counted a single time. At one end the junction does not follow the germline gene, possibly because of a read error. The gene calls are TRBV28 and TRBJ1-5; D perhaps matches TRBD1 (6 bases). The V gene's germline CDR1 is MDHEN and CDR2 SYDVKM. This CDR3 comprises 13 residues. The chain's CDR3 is CASSLWPRGGANF. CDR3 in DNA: TGTGCCAGCAGTTTATGGCCCCGCGGGGGGGCAAATTTT.

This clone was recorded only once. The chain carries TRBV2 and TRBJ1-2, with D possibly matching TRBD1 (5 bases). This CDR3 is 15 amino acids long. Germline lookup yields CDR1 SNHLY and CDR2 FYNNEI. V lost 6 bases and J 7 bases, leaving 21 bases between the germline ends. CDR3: CASSSGRAGSFGYTF. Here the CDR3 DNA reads TGTGCCAGCAGCTCAGGGAGGGCAGGGAGTTTTGGCTACACCTTC.

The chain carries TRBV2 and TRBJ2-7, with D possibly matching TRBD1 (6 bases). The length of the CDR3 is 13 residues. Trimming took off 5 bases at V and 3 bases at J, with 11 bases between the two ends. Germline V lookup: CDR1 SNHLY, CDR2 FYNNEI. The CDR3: CASSFTGYYEQYF. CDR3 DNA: TGTGCCAGCAGTTTTACAGGGTACTACGAGCAGTACTTC.

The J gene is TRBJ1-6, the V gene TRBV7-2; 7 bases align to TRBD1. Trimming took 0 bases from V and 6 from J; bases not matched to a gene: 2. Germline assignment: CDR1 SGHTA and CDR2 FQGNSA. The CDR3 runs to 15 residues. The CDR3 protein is CASSLAGTANSPLHF. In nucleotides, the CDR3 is TGTGCCAGCAGCTTAGCCGGGACAGCTAATTCACCCCTCCACTTT.

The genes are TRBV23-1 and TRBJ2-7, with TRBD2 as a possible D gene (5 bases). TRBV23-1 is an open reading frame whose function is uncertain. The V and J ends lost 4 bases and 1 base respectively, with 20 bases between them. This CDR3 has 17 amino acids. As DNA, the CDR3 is TGCGCCAGCAGTCCACGGACGTTTACCGGACTTTCCTACGAGCAGTACTTC. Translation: CASSPRTFTGLSYEQYF.

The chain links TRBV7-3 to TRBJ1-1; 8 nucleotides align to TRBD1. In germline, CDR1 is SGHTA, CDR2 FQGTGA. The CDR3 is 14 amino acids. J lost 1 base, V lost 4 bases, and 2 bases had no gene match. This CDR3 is CASSSQGANTEAFF. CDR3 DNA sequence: TGTGCCAGCAGCTCCCAGGGGGCGAACACTGAAGCTTTCTTT. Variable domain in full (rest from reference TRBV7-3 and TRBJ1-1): GAGVSQTPSNKVTEKGKYVELRCDPISGHTALYWYRQSLGQGPEFLIYFQGTGAADDSGLPNDRFFAVRPEGSVSTLKIQRTERGDSAVYLCASSSQGANTEAFFGQGTRLTVV.

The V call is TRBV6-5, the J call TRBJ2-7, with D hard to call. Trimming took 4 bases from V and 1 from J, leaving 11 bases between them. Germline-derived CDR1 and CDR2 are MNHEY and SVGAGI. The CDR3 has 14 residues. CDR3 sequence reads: CASSSYTGSYEQYF. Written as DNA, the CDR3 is TGTGCCAGCAGTTCGTATACGGGTTCCTACGAGCAGTACTTC.

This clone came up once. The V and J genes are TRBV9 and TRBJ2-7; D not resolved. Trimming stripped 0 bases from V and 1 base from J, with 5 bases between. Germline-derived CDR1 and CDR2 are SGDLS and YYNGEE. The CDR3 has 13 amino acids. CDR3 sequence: CASSVGQSYEQYF. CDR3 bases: TGTGCCAGCAGCGTAGGACAATCCTACGAGCAGTACTTC. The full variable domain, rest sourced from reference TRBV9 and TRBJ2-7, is DSGVTQTPKHLITATGQRVTLRCSPRSGDLSVYWYQQSLDQGLQFLIQYYNGEERAKGNILERFSAQQFPDLHSELNLSSLELGDSALYFCASSVGQSYEQYFGPGTRLTVT.

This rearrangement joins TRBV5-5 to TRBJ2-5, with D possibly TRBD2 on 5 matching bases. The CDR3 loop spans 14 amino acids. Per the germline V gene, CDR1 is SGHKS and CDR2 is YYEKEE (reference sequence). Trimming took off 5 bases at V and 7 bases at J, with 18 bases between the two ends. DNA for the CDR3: TGTGCCAGCAGACGCCCCGAGGGTGATGGGACCCAGTACTTC. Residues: CASRRPEGDGTQYF.